The next 28 T cell receptor beta chains were all read from a single sample in a study of blood T cell repertoires in COVID-19. Libraries were prepared by immunoSEQ multiplex PCR; TCRdb keeps only in-frame clonotypes and omits some of them. The sample contains roughly 64,000 clones, roughly 80% of which appear only once. Input material: peripheral blood. The source is a man in his sixties with COVID-19, enrolled during active disease.

The J gene is TRBJ2-5, the V gene TRBV11-3; unclear D gene. The CDR3 runs to 11 residues. The V end was cut by 5 bases, the J end by 5 bases, with 6 bases between. Germline loops: CDR1 SGHNT, CDR2 YENEEA. CDR3 sequence reads: CASSAGETQYF. The CDR3 DNA reads as TGTGCCAGCAGCGCCGGGGAGACCCAGTACTTC. The variable domain in full, completed from reference TRBV11-3 and TRBJ2-5, reads EAGVVQSPRYKIIEKKQPVAFWCNPISGHNTLYWYLQNLGQGPELLIRYENEEAVDDSQLPKDRFSAERLKGVDSTLKIQPAELGDSAVYLCASSAGETQYFGPGTRLLVL.

There are many counts of this clone. The J gene is TRBJ2-3, the V gene TRBV18; D is possibly TRBD1 (5 bases). Germline-derived CDR1 and CDR2 are KGHSH and LQKENI. V lost 3 bases to trimming and J lost 3 bases, with 10 bases between them. This CDR3 comprises 14 residues. The CDR3 DNA sequence: TGTGCCAGCTCACCCAGAAAGGGGACAGATACGCAGTATTTT. It specifies CASSPRKGTDTQYF.

The chain carries TRBV15 and TRBJ2-1; weak D call: TRBD1 (5 bases). Germline CDR1 is LNHNV and CDR2 is YYDKDF (reference sequence). The CDR3 totals 13 residues. With 1 base removed from V and 6 bases from J, the gap between germline ends came to 7 bases. This CDR3 is CATSRGQLNEQFF. The CDR3 DNA reads as TGTGCCACCAGCAGAGGACAGCTCAATGAGCAGTTCTTC.

The chain couples TRBV5-1 to TRBJ2-4; D not resolved. CDR1 SGHRS and CDR2 YFSETQ come from the germline V gene. The V and J ends lost 0 bases and 4 bases respectively, with 8 bases between them. This CDR3 spans 14 amino acids. The CDR3 coding sequence is TGCGCCAGCAGCTTGGAAGCCGGGAAAAACATTCAGTACTTC. It codes for CASSLEAGKNIQYF.

The chain uses TRBV5-1 and TRBJ2-5, with D maybe TRBD1 (6 bases). The CDR3 totals 15 residues. Germline V gives CDR1 SGHRS, CDR2 YFSETQ. The V and J ends lost 4 bases and 2 bases respectively, with 15 bases between them. CDR3 sequence reads: CASSQGTKEQETQYF. The CDR3 DNA reads TGCGCCAGCAGCCAGGGGACAAAGGAACAAGAGACCCAGTACTTC.

The V call is TRBV12-3 or TRBV12-4, the J call TRBJ2-4, with D tentatively TRBD2 (5 bases). The CDR3 runs to 12 residues. V lost 6 bases and J 9 bases, leaving 12 bases between the germline ends. CDR3 region: CASRDGMGIQYF. In nucleotides, the CDR3 is TGTGCCAGCAGGGACGGGATGGGCATTCAGTACTTC.

This clone occurred once. The CDR3 here is CASSQEAGDGDTQYF. DNA of the CDR3: TGCGCCAGCAGCCAAGAAGCGGGAGATGGGGATACGCAGTATTTT. This sequence joins TRBV4-1 and TRBJ2-3; 8 positions match TRBD2. The CDR3 is 15 residues long. The germline CDR1 and CDR2 sequences are MGHRA and YSYEKL. Unmatched junction bases numbered 5, after V lost 0 bases and J lost 6 bases.

V and J are TRBV10-1 and TRBJ2-5, with D maybe TRBD2 (6 bases). The CDR3 spans 14 residues. The germline V and J ends were trimmed by 3 bases and 2 bases, with 10 bases remaining between them. Germline assignment: CDR1 WNHNN and CDR2 SYGVQD (reference sequence). DNA for the CDR3: TGCGCCAGCAGTGATGCCGGGACTCAAGAGACCCAGTACTTC. It codes for CASSDAGTQETQYF.

The chain links TRBV3-1 (or the pseudogene TRBV3-2) to TRBJ2-3; 8 nucleotides match TRBD1. Germline CDR1 LGHDT, CDR2 YNNKEL (reference sequence). CDR3 length: 14 residues. The trim removed 7 bases at V and 1 base at J, leaving 4 bases unmatched. The CDR3 protein is CASTAQGGTDTQYF. The CDR3 DNA follows: TGTGCCAGCACCGCACAGGGGGGCACAGATACGCAGTATTTT.

The chain joins TRBV7-9 to TRBJ1-1; no definite D call. Per germline, CDR1 SEHNR and CDR2 FQNEAQ (reference sequence). Trimming left V 3 bases short and J 5 bases short, with 13 bases between. The CDR3 consists of 14 residues. CDR3 region: CASSFDGSGTEAFF. The DNA for the CDR3 is TGTGCCAGCAGCTTTGATGGGAGTGGTACTGAAGCTTTCTTT.

This clone has just a few counts. V gene TRBV7-9 combines with J gene TRBJ1-1, with TRBD1 matching 7 bases. The ends lost 4 bases at V and 5 bases at J; junction bases unmatched: 10. The CDR3 has 15 amino acids. Germline CDR1 is SEHNR and CDR2 is FQNEAQ (reference sequence). The chain's CDR3 is CASSSTSTGETEAFF. CDR3 coding DNA: TGTGCCAGCAGCTCGACCTCTACAGGGGAGACTGAAGCTTTCTTT.

V gene TRBV19 combines with J gene TRBJ2-3; 10 nucleotides line up with TRBD2. The germline gives CDR1 LNHDA, CDR2 SQIVND (reference sequence). The ends lost 5 bases at V and 0 bases at J; junction bases unmatched: 8. The CDR3 spans 17 residues. CDR3 amino acids: CASSPRTSGTSTDTQYF. CDR3 DNA sequence: TGTGCCAGTAGTCCCCGGACTAGCGGAACTAGCACAGATACGCAGTATTTT.

V gene TRBV9 combines with J gene TRBJ1-3; D is undetermined. This CDR3 comprises 12 residues. Trimming stripped 2 bases from V and 3 bases from J, with 3 bases between. CDR1 and CDR2 (germline): SGDLS, YYNGEE. The CDR3 is CASSVIGNTIYF. The CDR3 DNA follows: TGTGCCAGCAGCGTTATTGGAAACACCATATATTTT.

The rearrangement joins TRBV4-1 to TRBJ1-1; no firm D call. V gave up 0 bases and J gave up 6 bases, with 8 bases separating them. CDR3 length: 13 amino acids. In germline, CDR1 is MGHRA, CDR2 YSYEKL. CDR3 coding DNA: TGCGCCAGCAGCCAAGAGGTGGGCTCTGAAGCTTTCTTT. Translating gives CASSQEVGSEAFF.

This clone was counted between two and nine times. This sequence joins TRBV12-3 or TRBV12-4 and TRBJ1-6, with 8 bases lining up with TRBD1. V shed 7 bases, J shed 8 bases, and the junction held 4 bases outside the gene matches. The CDR3 length is 13 residues. CDR3 coding DNA: TGTGCCAGCAAGAGACAGGGGTATTCACCCCTCCACTTT. Protein: CASKRQGYSPLHF.

The V and J genes are TRBV4-1 and TRBJ2-7, with 10 bases lining up with TRBD2. Germline lookup yields CDR1 MGHRA and CDR2 YSYEKL. V shed 1 base and J 6 bases; nucleotides not matched to a gene: 9. The CDR3 extends over 16 amino acids. Written as DNA, the CDR3 is TGCGCCAGCAGCCAAGGGCCCCTAGCGGGAGCTTCCGAGCAGTACTTC. The encoded protein is CASSQGPLAGASEQYF.

The V call is TRBV6-1, the J call TRBJ1-2, with TRBD1 as a possible D gene (5 bases). The CDR3 covers 13 residues. V dropped 1 base and J dropped 8 bases, with 11 bases sitting between them. The V gene's germline CDR1 is MNHNS and CDR2 SASEGT. The CDR3 DNA reads TGTGCCAGCAGTGAAGAAATGACAGACGGCTACACCTTC. Its translation is CASSEEMTDGYTF.

The DNA of the CDR3 is TGTGCCATCCCCGCCGGGACTTCCCTGGGCTACGAGCAGTACTTC. Translating it yields CAIPAGTSLGYEQYF. This chain uses TRBV7-2 with TRBJ2-7; D possibly corresponds to TRBD2 (6 bases). The CDR3 length is 15 residues. V was trimmed by 10 bases and J by 3 bases, leaving 22 bases between them. CDR1 and CDR2 from the germline V gene are SGHTA and FQGNSA. Based on the CDR3 plus reference TRBV7-2 and TRBJ2-7, the full variable domain is GAGVSQSPSNKVTEKGKDVELRCDPISGHTALYWYRQSLGQGLEFLIYFQGNSAPDKSGLPSDRFSAERTGGSVSTLTIQRTQQEDSAVYLCAIPAGTSLGYEQYFGPGTRLTVT.

This chain links TRBV19 with TRBJ2-2; TRBD2 agrees at 11 bases. With V trimmed by 5 bases and J by 5 bases, 7 bases remained unmatched. The CDR3 totals 16 residues. CDR1 LNHDA and CDR2 SQIVND come from the germline V gene (reference sequence). The CDR3 sequence: CASSLRLAGRTGELFF. In nucleotides, the CDR3 is TGTGCCAGTAGTCTGAGACTAGCGGGACGGACCGGGGAGCTGTTTTTT.

The DNA for the CDR3 is TGTGCCAGCAGCACGGGGGCTAGCGGGTCCTACAATGAGCAGTTCTTC. It codes for CASSTGASGSYNEQFF. V gene TRBV5-4 combines with J gene TRBJ2-1; 8 nucleotides match TRBD2. The junction had 7 bases not matched to a gene; V was cut back by 4 bases and J by 1 base. There are 16 residues in the CDR3. Germline CDR1 is SGHNT and CDR2 is YYREEE (reference sequence).

In nucleotides, the CDR3 is TGTGCCAGCAGCCCCACAGGGGGCGTAGGAGCTTTCTTT. Translation gives CASSPTGGVGAFF. V and J are TRBV12-3 or TRBV12-4 and TRBJ1-1; 9 bases line up with TRBD1. The CDR3 runs to 13 residues. The V gene end was trimmed by 6 bases and the J gene end by 10 bases; junction bases not matched to a gene: 9.

This clone showed up just once. A junction boundary mismatches the germline segment, possibly from a read error. The chain joins TRBV2 to TRBJ2-7; 7 positions agree with TRBD2. Germline values: CDR1 SNHLY, CDR2 FYNNEI. This CDR3 is 11 amino acids long. As DNA, the CDR3 is TGTGCCAGCCGTGAGGGAGGGGAGCAGTACTTC. It translates to CASREGGEQYF.

The rearrangement links TRBV11-3 to TRBJ2-5; TRBD1 agrees at 10 bases. In germline, CDR1 is SGHNT, CDR2 YENEEA. Trimming took 5 bases from V and 5 from J; bases not matched to a gene: 8. The CDR3 is 15 residues long. In nucleotides, the CDR3 is TGTGCCAGCAGCCTCCGGACAGGGGGTAGTGAGACCCAGTACTTC. This gives the protein CASSLRTGGSETQYF. Full variable domain (remainder filled in from reference TRBV11-3 and TRBJ2-5): EAGVVQSPRYKIIEKKQPVAFWCNPISGHNTLYWYLQNLGQGPELLIRYENEEAVDDSQLPKDRFSAERLKGVDSTLKIQPAELGDSAVYLCASSLRTGGSETQYFGPGTRLLVL.

The DNA of the CDR3 is TGCGCCAGCAGTCCCAGAAATCAGCCCCAGCATTTT. Translated, it gives CASSPRNQPQHF. This chain links TRBV10-1 with TRBJ1-5, with no clear D. CDR3 length: 12 residues. Germline assignment: CDR1 WNHNN and CDR2 SYGVQD (reference sequence). V was trimmed by 5 bases and J by 4 bases, leaving 6 bases between them.

This clone was recorded only once. V gene TRBV6-5 combines with J gene TRBJ2-5; D might be TRBD2 (6 bases). The CDR3 sequence is 13 residues long. V lost 5 bases and J lost 1, with 8 bases in between. Germline V gene sequence: CDR1 MNHEY, CDR2 SVGAGI. CDR3 in DNA: TGTGCCAGCAGTATGGGACTCCAAGAGACCCAGTACTTC. Encoded protein: CASSMGLQETQYF.

The chain combines TRBV3-1 (or the pseudogene TRBV3-2) with TRBJ1-2; D is ambiguous. The germline V gene encodes CDR1 LGHDT and CDR2 YNNKEL (reference sequence). Trimming pared 1 base from V and 7 bases from J, leaving 7 bases between. The CDR3 loop spans 12 amino acids. The CDR3 is CASSQVASGYTF. CDR3 nucleotides: TGTGCCAGCAGCCAAGTTGCCAGTGGCTACACCTTC.

Only one count was recorded for this clone. This rearrangement joins TRBV6-5 to TRBJ1-6; 9 bases are a match to TRBD1. Germline CDR1 and CDR2: MNHEY and SVGAGI. With 7 bases clipped from V and 9 bases from J, the junction kept 4 bases outside the gene matches. The CDR3 spans 13 residues. As DNA, the CDR3 is TGTGCCAGCACCACGGACAGGGGTTCACCCCTCCACTTT. This sequence encodes CASTTDRGSPLHF.

CDR3 nucleotide sequence: TGTGCCAGCAGAAAGGGGGAACACAATGAGCAGTTCTTC. It codes for CASRKGEHNEQFF. V is TRBV6-6 and J is TRBJ2-1; D may be TRBD1 (6 bases). Per the germline V gene, CDR1 is MNHNY and CDR2 is SVGAGI (reference sequence). V shed 6 bases and J shed 5 bases, with 11 bases lying between them. The CDR3 is 13 amino acids.